Below, 23 T cell receptor beta chains from the same sample are listed, as sequenced in a study of blood T cell repertoires in COVID-19. Only in-frame clones appear in the TCRdb table, and some are missing; sequencing was by immunoSEQ multiplex PCR. The sample holds approximately 240,000 clones; 83% are singletons and the top ten take around 1.3%. Sequencing was carried out using peripheral blood. The receptors were sampled from a woman in her twenties or thirties with COVID-19, enrolled during active disease.

The chain couples TRBV7-8 to TRBJ2-3; D is perhaps TRBD2 (6 bases). CDR3 size: 14 residues. Germline V lookup: CDR1 SGHVS, CDR2 FQNEAQ. V shed 4 bases and J shed 6 bases, with 14 bases lying between them. The CDR3 sequence is CASSSTPGGDTQYF. The CDR3, as DNA: TGTGCCAGCAGCTCCACCCCCGGAGGGGATACGCAGTATTTT.

The CDR3 is CAPFTGELFF. In DNA form, the CDR3 reads TGTGCCCCCTTTACCGGGGAGCTGTTTTTT. V and J are TRBV7-9 and TRBJ2-2; D not certain. V lost 11 bases and J lost 5, with 6 bases in between. The CDR3 totals 10 residues. The germline V gene has CDR1 SEHNR and CDR2 FQNEAQ (reference sequence).

This rearrangement joins TRBV11-2 to TRBJ2-2, with 11 bases identical to TRBD1. With V trimmed by 5 bases and J by 5 bases, 10 bases remained unmatched. In germline, CDR1 is SGHAT, CDR2 FQNNGV. The CDR3 runs 17 residues. CDR3 region: CASSNADRGQGTGELFF. The CDR3 DNA sequence: TGTGCCAGCAGCAACGCGGACAGGGGGCAAGGGACCGGGGAGCTGTTTTTT. Complete variable domain (other parts from reference TRBV11-2 and TRBJ2-2): EAGVAQSPRYKIIEKRQSVAFWCNPISGHATLYWYQQILGQGPKLLIQFQNNGVVDDSQLPKDRFSAERLKGVDSTLKIQPAKLEDSAVYLCASSNADRGQGTGELFFGEGSRLTVL.

The V gene is TRBV28, the J gene TRBJ1-5; possible D gene TRBD1, 6 bases. The CDR3 totals 14 residues. V was clipped by 2 bases and J by 3 bases, with 8 bases between them. CDR1 and CDR2 from the germline V gene are MDHEN and SYDVKM. The CDR3, as DNA: TGTGCCAGCAGTTTAGGGACAACCAATCAGCCCCAGCATTTT. It is translated as CASSLGTTNQPQHF.

This clone was seen just once. The gene calls are TRBV5-4 and TRBJ1-5, with 8 bases identical to TRBD1. The J segment lost 5 bases and the V segment lost 4 bases, leaving 5 bases of the junction unmatched. The CDR3 spans 14 residues. Germline values: CDR1 SGHNT, CDR2 YYREEE (reference sequence). The CDR3 here is CASSAQGEDQPQHF. In nucleotides, the CDR3 is TGTGCCAGCAGCGCACAGGGGGAGGATCAGCCCCAGCATTTT.

The chain has TRBV27 and TRBJ2-1; D gene ambiguous. V was trimmed by 4 bases and J by 5 bases, leaving 9 bases between them. This CDR3 is 13 amino acids long. CDR1 MNHEY and CDR2 SMNVEV come from the germline V gene (reference sequence). As DNA, the CDR3 is TGTGCCAGCAGTTGGTCGCGGAACAATGAGCAGTTCTTC. Protein sequence: CASSWSRNNEQFF.

The chain couples TRBV28 to TRBJ1-3; 8 bases match TRBD1. In germline, CDR1 is MDHEN, CDR2 SYDVKM. The CDR3 spans 19 residues. V was pared by 2 bases and J by 2 bases, with 14 bases of the junction left unmatched. The CDR3 DNA sequence: TGTGCCAGCAGTTTACCCTTTAACCAAGACAGGGGCACTGGAAACACCATATATTTT. Its protein is CASSLPFNQDRGTGNTIYF.

The V call is TRBV7-9, the J call TRBJ2-7; D remains ambiguous. V was trimmed by 6 bases and J by 5 bases, leaving 14 bases between them. This CDR3 contains 13 residues. In germline, CDR1 is SEHNR, CDR2 FQNEAQ (reference sequence). The CDR3 DNA follows: TGTGCCAGCAGTAATAGAGCCTTGGACGAGCAGTACTTC. Amino acids: CASSNRALDEQYF.

The chain is built from TRBV11-3 and TRBJ2-1, with TRBD2 as a possible D gene (5 bases). Germline V gene data show CDR1 as SGHNT and CDR2 as YENEEA. The CDR3 totals 15 residues. Trimming stripped 4 bases from V and 3 bases from J, with 13 bases between. The CDR3 protein is CASSSNGLDYNEQFF. Written as DNA, the CDR3 is TGTGCCAGCAGCTCGAACGGACTGGACTACAATGAGCAGTTCTTC.

Only a few counts were recorded for this clone. This CDR3 reads CASSGPGQGTDTQYF. The CDR3 DNA reads as TGCGCCAGCAGCGGACCGGGACAGGGGACAGATACGCAGTATTTT. The chain links TRBV5-1 to TRBJ2-3; TRBD1 agrees at 10 bases. CDR1 is SGHRS, CDR2 YFSETQ, per germline. The CDR3 runs 15 residues. V lost 4 bases to trimming and J lost 3 bases; unmatched junction nucleotides: 5.

The chain carries TRBV5-1 and TRBJ1-2, with 11 bases matching TRBD1. V lost 3 bases to trimming and J lost 6 bases; unmatched junction nucleotides: 10. This CDR3 region has 16 residues. The germline V gene has CDR1 SGHRS and CDR2 YFSETQ. CDR3 region: CASSSGQGALGDGYTF. The CDR3 nucleotides are TGCGCCAGCAGCTCCGGACAGGGGGCGCTTGGTGATGGCTACACCTTC.

Details on this clone: This same CDR3 is encoded by further DNA sequences in the sample. The chain combines TRBV28 with TRBJ1-2; the match to TRBD1 covers 9 bases. V shed 6 bases and J 4 bases; nucleotides not matched to a gene: 9. Germline assignment: CDR1 MDHEN and CDR2 SYDVKM. This CDR3 contains 15 residues. The DNA for the CDR3 is TGTGCCAGCAGCCCACCGGGACAGGGTTCCTATGGCTACACCTTC. Encoded protein: CASSPPGQGSYGYTF.

The sample holds a few counts of this clone. Here the CDR3 DNA reads TGTGCCACTTCCGACACCTATGGTAGCAATCAGCCCCAGCATTTT. It specifies CATSDTYGSNQPQHF. The J gene is TRBJ1-5, the V gene TRBV19, with D uncertain. Germline values: CDR1 LNHDA, CDR2 SQIVND (reference sequence). Trimming stripped 10 bases from V and 0 bases from J, with 16 bases between. CDR3 length: 15 residues.

V gene TRBV13 combines with J gene TRBJ1-4, with D possibly matching TRBD1 (5 bases). The CDR3 runs 14 residues. In germline, CDR1 is PRHDT, CDR2 FYEKMQ (reference sequence). Trimming took off 2 bases at V and 3 bases at J, with 7 bases between the two ends. CDR3 in DNA: TGTGCCAGCAGCTTACGGGGGGCTAATGAAAAACTGTTTTTT. Translation gives CASSLRGANEKLFF.

The rearrangement joins TRBV6-6 to TRBJ2-3; D may be TRBD2 (5 bases). V was shortened by 6 bases and J by 2 bases, with 9 bases between the two germline ends. Germline CDR1 reads MNHNY; CDR2 reads SVGAGI (reference sequence). The CDR3 is made up of 13 amino acids. CDR3: CASSHRDTDTQYF. CDR3 nucleotides: TGTGCCAGCAGCCACCGGGACACAGATACGCAGTATTTT.

The gene calls are TRBV6-2 or TRBV6-3 and TRBJ2-2, with 11 bases aligning to TRBD1. This CDR3 has 15 residues. V trimming: 4 bases; J trimming: 9 bases; junction bases outside the gene matches: 7. The germline CDR1 and CDR2 sequences are MNHEY and SVGEGT. The CDR3, as DNA: TGTGCCAGCAGTTCCCCGGACAGGGGGCGCCGGGAGCTGTTTTTT. This codes for CASSSPDRGRRELFF.

J is TRBJ1-6 and V is TRBV28; perhaps TRBD1 as D (6 bases). The CDR3 has 16 amino acids. Germline V CDR1 and CDR2: MDHEN, SYDVKM. The germline V and J ends were trimmed by 6 bases and 0 bases, with 12 bases remaining between them. In DNA, the CDR3 is TGTGCCAGCAGCCCCGACAGGAGCTCCTATAATTCACCCCTCCACTTT. Amino acids: CASSPDRSSYNSPLHF.

V gene TRBV2 combines with J gene TRBJ1-1, with D possibly being TRBD1 (6 bases). Germline values: CDR1 SNHLY, CDR2 FYNNEI. V was trimmed by 5 bases and J by 0 bases, leaving 16 bases between them. This CDR3 spans 16 amino acids. CDR3 sequence (DNA): TGTGCCAGCAGTCAAACCAGGGGTAACATGAACACTGAAGCTTTCTTT. Translated: CASSQTRGNMNTEAFF.

The chain uses TRBV12-3 or TRBV12-4 and TRBJ1-4; D is unresolved. V was trimmed by 2 bases and J by 11 bases, leaving 12 bases between them. The CDR3 totals 13 residues. DNA for the CDR3: TGTGCCAGCAGTTTAATCGGCGCCGGGAAACTGTTTTTT. The encoded protein is CASSLIGAGKLFF.

The V gene is TRBV3-1 (or the pseudogene TRBV3-2), the J gene TRBJ2-2; 7 positions agree with TRBD2. This CDR3 spans 16 amino acids. The V gene end was trimmed by 2 bases and the J gene end by 5 bases; junction bases not matched to a gene: 8. Germline-derived CDR1 and CDR2 are LGHDT and YNNKEL (reference sequence). CDR3 loop: CASSQTVTSLTGELFF. The CDR3 DNA is TGTGCCAGCAGCCAAACCGTGACTAGCTTGACCGGGGAGCTGTTTTTT.

This chain joins TRBV6-5 and TRBJ2-7; 12 positions agree with TRBD2. Germline CDR1 is MNHEY and CDR2 is SVGAGI. The CDR3 covers 15 residues. V gave up 5 bases and J gave up 4 bases; unmatched junction bases: 6. The chain's CDR3 is CASSKSSGGAYEQYF. CDR3 nucleotides: TGTGCCAGCAGTAAGTCTAGCGGGGGGGCTTACGAGCAGTACTTC.

This clone was recorded a few times. The V and J genes are TRBV5-4 and TRBJ1-2; maybe TRBD1 (5 bases). The CDR3 runs 13 residues. V was clipped by 1 base and J by 1 base, with 5 bases between them. The germline CDR1 and CDR2 sequences are SGHNT and YYREEE (reference sequence). CDR3 in amino acids: CASSLQGNYGYTF. Written as DNA, the CDR3 is TGTGCCAGCAGCTTGCAGGGTAACTATGGCTACACCTTC.

V usage is TRBV24-1 and J usage is TRBJ2-3, with TRBD1 as a possible D gene (6 bases). In germline, CDR1 is KGHDR, CDR2 SFDVKD. The CDR3 is made up of 13 amino acids. V lost 9 bases to trimming and J lost 5 bases, with 14 bases between them. CDR3 in amino acids: CATLGAVRDTQYF. The DNA of the CDR3 is TGTGCCACCCTGGGGGCTGTTCGAGATACGCAGTATTTT.